Each of the 30 T cell receptor beta chains below was sequenced from the same sample in a study of low-dose radiotherapy and immunotherapy resistance in tumors. TRAV and TRBV primers primed cDNA for both TCRalpha and TCRbeta. PCR amplification of the TCRs was performed with Phusion for 20 PCR cycles, and it relied on a constant-region primer together with a V-primer adapter. TCRdb re-called the reads through MiXCR, storing one row per CDR3 protein. The sample lists about 84,000 distinct CDR3 sequences; 15% to 20% were seen once. The sample's time point: after trial treatment. Treatment denoted: LDRT plus nivolumab, ipilimumab, low-dose cyclophosphamide and aspirin (RACIN trial). Sequencing was performed on PBMCs, taken after low-dose radiotherapy plus immunotherapy. The receptors were gathered from a male donor with prostate cancer.

This clonotype came up many times. The CDR3 loop is CASSLLWPYQPQHF. CDR3 DNA sequence: TGTGCCAGCAGTTTACTTTGGCCTTACCAGCCCCAGCATTTT. The rearrangement links TRBV28 to TRBJ1-5; D not certain. V lost 2 bases and J lost 7, with 12 bases in between. The CDR3 runs to 14 residues. Germline CDR1 reads MDHEN; CDR2 reads SYDVKM.

This clonotype was counted at least ten times. This chain connects TRBV4-2 to TRBJ2-1; D perhaps matches TRBD2 (5 bases). V was clipped by 3 bases and J by 0 bases, with 12 bases between them. The CDR3 has 16 residues. Germline values: CDR1 LGHNA, CDR2 YNFKEQ. The CDR3 is CASSHFTSNSYNEQFF. In DNA form, the CDR3 reads TGTGCCAGCAGCCACTTTACTAGTAACTCCTACAATGAGCAGTTCTTC.

In this sample, this clonotype turned up many times. CDR3 nucleotide sequence: TGTGCCAGCTGTAACCTAGCGGGAGCCAATGAGCAGTTCTTC. The encoded protein is CASCNLAGANEQFF. The J gene is TRBJ2-1, the V gene TRBV12-3 or TRBV12-4, with 10 bases matching TRBD2. V dropped 8 bases and J dropped 6; count of bases not matched to a gene: 7. The CDR3 is made up of 14 amino acids.

This clonotype was seen repeatedly, ten times or more. The CDR3 sequence: CASSLGSGGHGGEQFF. CDR3 bases: TGTGCCAGCAGCTTAGGAAGCGGGGGCCACGGCGGCGAGCAGTTCTTC. The chain carries TRBV7-9 and TRBJ2-1; TRBD2 aligns across 8 bases. This CDR3 contains 16 residues. Germline V gives CDR1 SEHNR, CDR2 FQNEAQ (reference sequence). The trim removed 1 base at V and 10 bases at J, leaving 12 bases unmatched.

This clonotype was seen at least ten times. This chain connects TRBV28 to TRBJ2-6; TRBD1 matches at 9 bases. This CDR3 spans 18 amino acids. V was pared by 6 bases and J by 4 bases, with 13 bases of the junction left unmatched. Germline V CDR1 and CDR2: MDHEN, SYDVKM. The CDR3 DNA follows: TGTGCCAGCAGGACTACCGGGACAGGGATAACAGGGGCCAACGTCCTGACTTTC. Protein sequence: CASRTTGTGITGANVLTF.

This clonotype was observed a single time. The junction differs from germline at one of its ends, possibly a read error. The J gene is TRBJ2-2, the V gene TRBV2; 7 positions match TRBD1. CDR3 size: 15 residues. Germline lookup yields CDR1 SNHLY and CDR2 FYNNEI. The chain's CDR3 is CVSRKGAPNTRELFF. The CDR3, as DNA: TGTGTCAGCAGGAAGGGGGCTCCTAACACCAGGGAGCTGTTTTTT.

The chain recombines TRBV28 with TRBJ1-1; 10 bases agree with TRBD1. Germline CDR1 and CDR2: MDHEN and SYDVKM. The CDR3 extends over 16 amino acids. The V segment lost 0 bases and the J segment 1 base; nucleotides outside the gene matches: 2. CDR3 in amino acids: CASSLWTGGRNTEAFF. Here the CDR3 DNA reads TGTGCCAGCAGTTTATGGACAGGGGGCAGGAACACTGAAGCTTTCTTT.

As to this clonotype: Since a far larger clone is one base different, this is likely a read error. This chain joins TRBV28 and TRBJ1-1, with 9 bases that match TRBD1. The germline CDR1 and CDR2 sequences are MDHEN and SYDVKM. V shed 6 bases and J 10 bases; nucleotides not matched to a gene: 9. CDR3 length equals 13 residues. As DNA, the CDR3 is TGTGCCAGCAGGTCCCGGGACAGGGAGCGAGCTTTCTTT. The encoded protein is CASRSRDRERAFF.

Concerning this clonotype itself: A read error likely explains this, since a far larger clone differs by one base. The V call is TRBV2, the J call TRBJ2-3; D not resolved. Trimming left V 6 bases short and J 7 bases short, with 14 bases between. The CDR3 sequence is 13 residues long. Per germline, CDR1 SNHLY and CDR2 FYNNEI. CDR3 residues: CASRPVTGNTQYF. The DNA for the CDR3 is TGTGCCAGCAGACCGGTTACTGGGAATACGCAGTATTTT.

In its sample, this clonotype was seen many times. The V gene is TRBV7-2, the J gene TRBJ2-7; 10 bases agree with TRBD2. The CDR3 length is 16 residues. Germline CDR1 is SGHTA and CDR2 is FQGNSA. V lost 1 base and J lost 4; bases outside the gene matches: 7. DNA for the CDR3: TGTGCCAGCAGCTTAGTGGCTAGCGGGGGATTTTACGAGCAGTACTTC. Translating gives CASSLVASGGFYEQYF.

This chain joins TRBV5-6 and TRBJ2-7, with D perhaps TRBD2 (6 bases). CDR3 size: 14 residues. V lost 3 bases and J lost 0, with 10 bases in between. Germline CDR1 SGHDT, CDR2 YYEEEE. The DNA of the CDR3 is TGTGCCAGCAGCTCTCAGGGACTCTCCTACGAGCAGTACTTC. Protein sequence: CASSSQGLSYEQYF.

This clonotype was counted many times. The J gene is TRBJ2-7, the V gene TRBV24-1; 7 bases are shared with TRBD2. CDR1 and CDR2 (germline): KGHDR, SFDVKD. The CDR3 consists of 12 residues. J lost 3 bases, V lost 12 bases, and 7 bases had no gene match. The CDR3 region is CAPSGEIYEQYF. CDR3 sequence (DNA): TGTGCCCCGAGCGGGGAAATCTACGAGCAGTACTTC.

This clonotype has at least ten counts. The rearrangement joins TRBV7-9 to TRBJ2-1; TRBD2 aligns across 11 bases. Germline values: CDR1 SEHNR, CDR2 FQNEAQ (reference sequence). The V and J ends lost 3 bases and 1 base, in that order; junction bases with no gene match: 5. CDR3 length: 17 residues. CDR3 sequence reads: CASSFPTSGASYNEQFF. The CDR3 DNA follows: TGTGCCAGCAGCTTTCCGACTAGCGGGGCATCCTACAATGAGCAGTTCTTC. Supplemented by reference TRBV7-9 and TRBJ2-1, the full variable domain reads DTGVSQNPRHKITKRGQNVTFRCDPISEHNRLYWYRQTLGQGPEFLTYFQNEAQLEKSRLLSDRFSAERPKGSFSTLEIQRTEQGDSAMYLCASSFPTSGASYNEQFFGPGTRLTVL.

Comments on this clonotype: This could be a read error, since a much larger clone is one nucleotide away. This chain connects TRBV6-2 or TRBV6-3 to TRBJ1-3; 7 bases are a match to TRBD1. Germline-derived CDR1 and CDR2 are MNHEY and SVGEGT. The CDR3 runs to 14 residues. V was pared by 5 bases and J by 0 bases, with 1 base of the junction left unmatched. The CDR3 DNA follows: TGTGCCAGCAGTGGGACAGTCTCTGGAAACACCATATATTTT. Its translation is CASSGTVSGNTIYF.

This clonotype was seen at least ten times. The chain employs TRBV7-2 and TRBJ1-1; the D is unclear. CDR1 is SGHTA, CDR2 FQGNSA, per germline. The CDR3 contains 15 residues. V lost 5 bases, J lost 5 bases, and 18 bases lay in between. CDR3 sequence: CASSPRTAIQTEAFF. Written as DNA, the CDR3 is TGTGCCAGCAGCCCCCGGACTGCCATTCAAACTGAAGCTTTCTTT.

There are many counts of this clonotype. This chain uses TRBV23-1 with TRBJ1-2; D possibly corresponds to TRBD1 (5 bases). Being an ORF, TRBV23-1 has a function that is uncertain. The V end lost 0 bases, the J end lost 3 bases, and 23 bases lay between the germline ends. CDR3 length: 19 residues. The CDR3 DNA reads as TGCGCCAGCAGTCAATCGGAAAACAGGACGGGAGGAGTTGACTATGGCTACACCTTC. It specifies CASSQSENRTGGVDYGYTF.

This sequence joins TRBV28 and TRBJ1-4, with D hard to call. Germline V gene sequence: CDR1 MDHEN, CDR2 SYDVKM. The CDR3 has 14 residues. V dropped 2 bases and J dropped 8 bases, with 12 bases sitting between them. CDR3 amino acids: CASSLTRSDEKLFF. In nucleotides, the CDR3 is TGTGCCAGCAGTTTAACCAGGTCGGACGAAAAACTGTTTTTT. Looking up the rest from reference TRBV28 and TRBJ1-4 gives the full variable domain: DVKVTQSSRYLVKRTGEKVFLECVQDMDHENMFWYRQDPGLGLRLIYFSYDVKMKEKGDIPEGYSVSREKKERFSLILESASTNQTSMYLCASSLTRSDEKLFFGSGTQLSVL.

As regards this clonotype: A far larger clone differs by one base, so this is likely a read error. The gene calls are TRBV5-8 and TRBJ1-4; D is perhaps TRBD1 (5 bases). V dropped 6 bases and J dropped 3 bases, with 21 bases sitting between them. Per germline, CDR1 SGHTS and CDR2 YDEGEE. The CDR3 totals 17 residues. CDR3 sequence: CASNQTGARASNEKLFF. The CDR3 DNA reads as TGTGCCAGCAACCAAACCGGGGCTAGGGCGTCTAATGAAAAACTGTTTTTT.

This clonotype was picked up many times. The chain uses TRBV7-8 and TRBJ2-5; D is possibly TRBD2 (5 bases). Germline V CDR1 and CDR2: SGHVS, FQNEAQ. V was trimmed by 2 bases and J by 4 bases, leaving 11 bases between them. The CDR3 length is 14 residues. The CDR3 DNA follows: TGTGCCAGCAGCTTACTGACCGGGATAGAGACCCAGTACTTC. Protein sequence: CASSLLTGIETQYF.

This clonotype came up once. This sequence joins TRBV29-1 and TRBJ1-1; D call uncertain. This CDR3 is built from 12 residues. V was shortened by 0 bases and J by 5 bases, with 7 bases between the two germline ends. The germline CDR1 and CDR2 sequences are SQVTM and ANQGSEA. CDR3 protein: CSVEDPGTEAFF. The CDR3 DNA is TGCAGCGTTGAAGATCCGGGTACTGAAGCTTTCTTT.

This clonotype was seen ten or more times. The chain is built from TRBV2 and TRBJ2-7; D is undetermined. CDR3 length: 12 residues. Per germline, CDR1 SNHLY and CDR2 FYNNEI. Trimming removed 3 bases at V and 0 bases at J, with 3 bases between. The CDR3 loop reads CASSDDSYEQYF. The CDR3 nucleotides are TGTGCCAGCAGTGATGACTCCTACGAGCAGTACTTC.

Written as DNA, the CDR3 is TGCGCCAGCAGCTTGGCTAGCGGCTACAATGAGCAGTTCTTC. This sequence encodes CASSLASGYNEQFF. The chain uses TRBV5-1 and TRBJ2-1; 7 bases map to TRBD2. V shed 0 bases and J 3 bases; nucleotides not matched to a gene: 0. The CDR3 loop spans 14 amino acids. Germline lookup yields CDR1 SGHRS and CDR2 YFSETQ.

This clonotype was found many times. The V gene is TRBV18, the J gene TRBJ2-1; TRBD2 agrees at 9 bases. With 6 bases clipped from V and 2 bases from J, the junction kept 2 bases outside the gene matches. Germline CDR1 and CDR2: KGHSH and LQKENI. This CDR3 region has 14 residues. For the CDR3, the DNA is TGTGCCAGCTCGCGGGGGGGAACCTACAATGAGCAGTTCTTC. It specifies CASSRGGTYNEQFF.

This clonotype was detected many times. This sequence joins TRBV6-6 and TRBJ2-3; 9 nucleotides match TRBD1. Germline V gives CDR1 MNHNY, CDR2 SVGAGI (reference sequence). J gave up 0 bases and V 4 bases, and 5 bases lay outside the gene matches. The CDR3 consists of 16 residues. CDR3 DNA sequence: TGTGCCAGCAGTTGGGGGACAGGGAAAAGCACAGATACGCAGTATTTT. This sequence encodes CASSWGTGKSTDTQYF.

The J gene is TRBJ2-3, the V gene TRBV7-2; 10 bases line up with TRBD1. Germline values: CDR1 SGHTA, CDR2 FQGNSA. Trimming took 5 bases from V and 3 from J; bases not matched to a gene: 8. This CDR3 is 16 amino acids long. The chain's CDR3 is CASSPRTGGKTDTQYF. The CDR3, as DNA: TGTGCCAGCAGCCCCCGGACAGGGGGAAAAACAGATACGCAGTATTTT.

The table lists this clonotype with many counts. This rearrangement joins TRBV12-5 to TRBJ2-1; tentatively, D is TRBD2 (6 bases). The CDR3 has 15 residues. The V gene lost 6 bases and the J gene lost 8 bases, with 20 bases spanning the gap. CDR1 is LGHNT and CDR2 is FRNRAP in the germline V gene. CDR3 region: CASGSGFLSSDEQFF. Written as DNA, the CDR3 is TGTGCTAGTGGGAGCGGGTTCCTCAGTTCTGATGAGCAGTTCTTC.

This sequence joins TRBV7-2 and TRBJ2-3, with D unresolved. CDR3 length: 13 amino acids. Germline lookup yields CDR1 SGHTA and CDR2 FQGNSA. The V and J ends lost 3 bases and 6 bases respectively, with 10 bases between them. The CDR3 DNA follows: TGTGCCAGCAGCTTTTCTTCGCAGGATACGCAGTATTTT. This codes for CASSFSSQDTQYF.

CDR3: CAWGKTSGRASEQYF. The CDR3 region has the DNA TGTGCCTGGGGAAAGACTAGCGGGAGGGCCAGCGAGCAGTACTTC. The chain recombines TRBV30 with TRBJ2-7, with 14 positions matching TRBD2. This CDR3 has 15 amino acids. V lost 5 bases and J lost 6; bases outside the gene matches: 9. Germline-derived CDR1 and CDR2 are GTSNPN and SVGIG (reference sequence).

This clonotype was counted many times. Compared with germline, one end of the junction differs, possibly owing to a read error. V and J are TRBV19 and TRBJ1-4; TRBD1 matches 7 bases. CDR3 length equals 15 residues. Germline loops: CDR1 LNHDA, CDR2 SQIVND (reference sequence). In DNA form, the CDR3 reads TGTGCCAGTAGGAGATGGACTGACAGGGAAGAAAATCTGTTTTTT. It specifies CASRRWTDREENLFF.

This clonotype was picked up many times. The CDR3 DNA reads TGCAGCGTTGAAAACACGGGAGAGACCCAGTACTTC. Residues: CSVENTGETQYF. V and J are TRBV29-1 and TRBJ2-5; D gene uncertain. Trimming removed 2 bases from V and 4 bases from J, with 8 bases in between. Germline loops: CDR1 SQVTM, CDR2 ANQGSEA. The length of the CDR3 is 12 residues.